This T cell receptor (beta chain) was recorded in a study of T cell repertoires in cytomegalovirus infection. Study-level background: As its CMV epitopes, the study selected recently identified HLA-C-restricted and well-studied HLA-B-restricted targets. In public TCR beta signatures, there were indications of both CMV infection and matching HLA type. Study-wide findings and caveats: Dominant in the ex vivo response were TCR beta clonotypes restricted by HLA-C and specific for CMV.

This CDR3 is 14 amino acids long. Per germline, CDR1 MDHEN and CDR2 SYDVKM. The V segment lost 5 bases and the J segment 6 bases; nucleotides outside the gene matches: 8. MiXCR was run by TCRdb on the reads, yielding one entry per CDR3 protein. The profile shows about 220,000 distinct CDR3 sequences, 30% to 45% of them singletons. As concerns this clonotype: Its antigen remains unidentified.

The gene calls are TRBV28 and TRBJ2-3; TRBD1 matches at 7 bases. The sequence was obtained from a human donor in good health (CMV status not recorded). Some clones in this sample may be carry-over from other donors' samples. Here the sequenced sample was CD8+ T cells from cultured PBMCs, taken from culture after CMV antigen stimulation. This chain's CDR3 is CASSPERGQDTQYF. The DNA of the CDR3 is TGTGCCAGCAGTCCCGAGAGGGGGCAGGATACGCAGTATTTT.